The present T cell receptor (beta chain) was sequenced within a study of shared clonotypes between healthy human individuals. About the study: Researchers assigned three CD4 naive, three CD4 memory, two CD8 naive and one CD8 memory plate to each donor.

The V gene lost 4 bases and the J gene lost 0 bases, with 10 bases spanning the gap. The CDR3 loop spans 14 amino acids. Germline CDR1 SNHLY, CDR2 FYNNEI. Findings of the study overall: Even with large depth, rarefaction showed that sorted-subset sequencing was incomplete. Sequencing depth was expected to influence donor clonotype sharing.

As concerns this clone: The antigen remains unidentified.

Per the original data handling: Junction-only sequences without quality scores were provided by ImmunoSEQ, so filtering was different. Here immunoSEQ multiplex PCR was the method, and the copy in TCRdb shows in-frame clones only, minus some. That table gives V, J and clone size, and the DNA gave D and trimming. The table lists 2 million to 3 million clones, approximately 93% of them singletons. V and J are TRBV2 and TRBJ2-7; D is uncertain. Sequencing was carried out using naive CD4+ T cells from PBMCs. Subset meaning: CD45RA+ positively selected. This clonotype was sampled from a man aged 18 to 29 in good health. Some clones in this sample may be carry-over from other donors' samples. The CDR3 reads CASSVMGSSYEQYF. CDR3 sequence (DNA): TGTGCCAGCAGTGTGATGGGGTCCTCCTACGAGCAGTACTTC.